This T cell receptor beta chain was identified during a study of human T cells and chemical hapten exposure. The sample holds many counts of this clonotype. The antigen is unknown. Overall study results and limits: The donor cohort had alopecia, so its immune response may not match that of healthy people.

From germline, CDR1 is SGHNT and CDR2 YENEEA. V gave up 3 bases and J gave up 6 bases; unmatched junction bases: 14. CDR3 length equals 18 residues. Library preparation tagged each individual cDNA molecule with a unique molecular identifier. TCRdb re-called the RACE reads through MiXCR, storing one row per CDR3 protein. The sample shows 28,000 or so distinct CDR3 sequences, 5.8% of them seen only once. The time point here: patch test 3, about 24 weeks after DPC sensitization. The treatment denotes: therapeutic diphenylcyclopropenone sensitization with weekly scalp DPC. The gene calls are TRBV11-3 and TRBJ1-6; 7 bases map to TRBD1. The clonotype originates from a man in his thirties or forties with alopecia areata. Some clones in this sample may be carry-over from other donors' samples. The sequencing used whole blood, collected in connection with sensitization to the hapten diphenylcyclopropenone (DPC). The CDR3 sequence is CASSFIGSGGQLNSPLHF. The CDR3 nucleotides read TGTGCCAGCAGCTTCATCGGCTCGGGGGGACAGCTTAATTCACCCCTCCACTTT.